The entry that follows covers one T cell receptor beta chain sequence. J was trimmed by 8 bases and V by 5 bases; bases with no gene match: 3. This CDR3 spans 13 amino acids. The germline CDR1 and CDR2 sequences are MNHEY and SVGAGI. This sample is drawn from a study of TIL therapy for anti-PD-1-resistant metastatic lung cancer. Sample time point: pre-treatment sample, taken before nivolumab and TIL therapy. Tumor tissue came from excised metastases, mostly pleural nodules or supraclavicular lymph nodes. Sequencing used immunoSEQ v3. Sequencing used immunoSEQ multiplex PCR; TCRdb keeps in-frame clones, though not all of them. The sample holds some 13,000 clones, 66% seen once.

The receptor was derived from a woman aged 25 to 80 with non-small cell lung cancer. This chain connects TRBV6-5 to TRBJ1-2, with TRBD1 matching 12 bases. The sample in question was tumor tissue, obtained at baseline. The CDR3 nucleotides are TGTGCCAGCAGTGGGACAGGGGGCACGGGCTACACCTTC. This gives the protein CASSGTGGTGYTF.